The T cell receptor (beta chain) under discussion was sequenced for a study of chemoradiotherapy in HPV16-positive cancers. Study-wide results and caveats: Candidate HPV-specific clones and E7-related TCR motifs grew in tumor during treatment.

Profiled with immunoSEQ multiplex PCR; TCRdb holds only in-frame clones, not every one. The table has about 12,000 clones, 88% seen once. Germline V gene lookup returns CDR1 SGDLS and CDR2 YYNGEE. Trimming took 3 bases from V and 2 from J; bases not matched to a gene: 5. The CDR3 length is 15 residues. Notes on this clone: The antigen remains unidentified.

This chain connects TRBV9 to TRBJ2-3; 8 bases agree with TRBD2. This sequence originates from a human donor with HPV-associated anogenital cancer. Source: blood, taken from a patient who underwent chemoradiotherapy. Here the CDR3 DNA reads TGTGCCAGCAGCGGACGGGAGGGAGTCACAGATACGCAGTATTTT. This gives the protein CASSGREGVTDTQYF.